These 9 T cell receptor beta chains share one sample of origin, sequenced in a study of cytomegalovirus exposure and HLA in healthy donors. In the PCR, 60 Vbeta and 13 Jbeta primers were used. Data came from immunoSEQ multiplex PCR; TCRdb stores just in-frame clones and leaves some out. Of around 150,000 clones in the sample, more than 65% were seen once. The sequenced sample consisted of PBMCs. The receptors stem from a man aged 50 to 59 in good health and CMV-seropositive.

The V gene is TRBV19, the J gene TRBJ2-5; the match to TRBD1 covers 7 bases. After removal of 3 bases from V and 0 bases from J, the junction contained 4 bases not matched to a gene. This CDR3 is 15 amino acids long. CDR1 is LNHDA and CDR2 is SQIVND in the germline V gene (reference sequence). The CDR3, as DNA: TGTGCCAGTAGTATTGGGGGACAGAACCAAGAGACCCAGTACTTC. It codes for CASSIGGQNQETQYF.

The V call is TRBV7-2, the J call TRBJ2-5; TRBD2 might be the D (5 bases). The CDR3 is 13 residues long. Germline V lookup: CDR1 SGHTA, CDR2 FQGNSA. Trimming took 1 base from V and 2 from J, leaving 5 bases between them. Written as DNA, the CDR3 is TGTGCCAGCAGCTTAGGGGAGCAAGAGACCCAGTACTTC. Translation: CASSLGEQETQYF.

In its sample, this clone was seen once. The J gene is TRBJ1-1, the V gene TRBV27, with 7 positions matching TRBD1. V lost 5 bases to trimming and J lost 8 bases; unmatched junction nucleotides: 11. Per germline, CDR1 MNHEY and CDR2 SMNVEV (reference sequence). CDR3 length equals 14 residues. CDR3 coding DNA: TGTGCCAGCAGTGCCCTAAGGGGGCACCAAGAAGCTTTCTTT. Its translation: CASSALRGHQEAFF.

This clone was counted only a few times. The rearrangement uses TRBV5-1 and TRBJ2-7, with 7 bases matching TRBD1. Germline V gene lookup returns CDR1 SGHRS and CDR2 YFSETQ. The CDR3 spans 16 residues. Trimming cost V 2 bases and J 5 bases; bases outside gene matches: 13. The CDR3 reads CASSLIPDRVGHEQYF. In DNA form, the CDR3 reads TGCGCCAGCAGCTTAATACCCGACAGGGTAGGACACGAGCAGTACTTC. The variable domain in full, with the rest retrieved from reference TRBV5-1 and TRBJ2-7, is KAGVTQTPRYLIKTRGQQVTLSCSPISGHRSVSWYQQTPGQGLQFLFEYFSETQRNKGNFPGRFSGRQFSNSRSEMNVSTLELGDSALYLCASSLIPDRVGHEQYFGPGTRLTVT.

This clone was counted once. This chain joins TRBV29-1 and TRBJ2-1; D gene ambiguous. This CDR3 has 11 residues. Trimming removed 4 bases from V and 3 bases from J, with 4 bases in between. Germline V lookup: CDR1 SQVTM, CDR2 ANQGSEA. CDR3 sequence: CSVVHYNEQFF. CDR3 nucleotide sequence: TGCAGCGTTGTCCACTACAATGAGCAGTTCTTC.

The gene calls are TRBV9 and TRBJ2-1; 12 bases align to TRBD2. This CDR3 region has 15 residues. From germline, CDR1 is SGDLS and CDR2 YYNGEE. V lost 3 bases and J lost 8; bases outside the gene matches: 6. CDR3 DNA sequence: TGTGCCAGCAGCGCGACTAGCGGGAGCTCCGATGAGCAGTTCTTC. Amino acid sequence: CASSATSGSSDEQFF.

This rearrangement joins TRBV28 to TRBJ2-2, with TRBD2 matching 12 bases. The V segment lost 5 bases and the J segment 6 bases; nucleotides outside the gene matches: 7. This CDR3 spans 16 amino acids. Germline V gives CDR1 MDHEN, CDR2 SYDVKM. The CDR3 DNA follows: TGTGCCAGCAGTGCCCTAACTAGCGGGAGGCCCGGGGAGCTGTTTTTT. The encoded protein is CASSALTSGRPGELFF.

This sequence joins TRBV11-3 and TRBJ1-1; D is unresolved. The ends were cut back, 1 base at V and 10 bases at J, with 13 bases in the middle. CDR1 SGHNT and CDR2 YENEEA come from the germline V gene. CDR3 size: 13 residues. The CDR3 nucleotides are TGTGCCAGCAGCTTAGTTCCCTCAGGAAGAGCTTTCTTT. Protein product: CASSLVPSGRAFF.

The DNA for the CDR3 is TGTGCCAGTAGTACGGACAGGGGCACCTTCGAGACCCAGTACTTC. It specifies CASSTDRGTFETQYF. The chain uses TRBV19 and TRBJ2-5; 9 bases align to TRBD1. The CDR3 is made up of 15 amino acids. Trimming at V came to 4 bases and at J to 5 bases, leaving 8 bases not matched to a gene. Germline CDR1 is LNHDA and CDR2 is SQIVND (reference sequence).